The rows below give T cell receptor beta chains drawn from one sample of a study of blood T cell repertoires in COVID-19. The repertoire was sequenced with immunoSEQ multiplex PCR; TCRdb's copy has only in-frame clones and lacks some. The repertoire holds 250,000 to 350,000 clones, with about nine tenths as singletons. Sequencing used peripheral blood. These receptors were taken from a woman aged 45 to 65 who had recovered from COVID-19. Both conserved end residues are trimmed from each CDR3. Clone size is shown for a subset of rows, as once, few, many or a class of expanded clone.

j_gene: TRBJ2-7; v_gene: TRBV20-1; abundance: .; CDR3aa: SASFERGSYEQY
j_gene: TRBJ1-4; v_gene: TRBV7-4; abundance: .; CDR3aa: ASSRPAGSKNEKLF
j_gene: TRBJ1-1; v_gene: TRBV28; abundance: few; CDR3aa: ASSPFQEVNTEAF
j_gene: TRBJ2-5; v_gene: TRBV13; abundance: .; CDR3aa: ASSRDGGTQETQY
j_gene: TRBJ1-1; v_gene: TRBV19; abundance: .; CDR3aa: ASLGSLTEAF
j_gene: TRBJ1-1; v_gene: TRBV9; abundance: .; CDR3aa: ASSPSVRLNTEAF
j_gene: TRBJ2-7; v_gene: TRBV27; abundance: once; CDR3aa: ASSREYSYEQY
j_gene: TRBJ1-2; v_gene: TRBV30; abundance: .; CDR3aa: AWRTVAMYGYT
j_gene: TRBJ2-5; v_gene: TRBV4-1; abundance: .; CDR3aa: ASSQARASGGAGETQY
j_gene: TRBJ1-1; v_gene: TRBV5-1; abundance: .; CDR3aa: ASSFGGSLTEAF
j_gene: TRBJ2-3; v_gene: TRBV5-3; abundance: .; CDR3aa: ARSLVGPPLLADTQY
j_gene: TRBJ2-2; v_gene: TRBV19; abundance: .; CDR3aa: ASTPLGTGNTGELF
j_gene: TRBJ2-7; v_gene: TRBV7-2; abundance: .; CDR3aa: ASSPGLAGGLRQY
j_gene: TRBJ1-2; v_gene: TRBV7-2; abundance: .; CDR3aa: ASSLRVGQGVFNYGYT
j_gene: TRBJ2-1; v_gene: TRBV5-1; abundance: .; CDR3aa: ASSRDKTNNEQF
j_gene: TRBJ1-5; v_gene: TRBV6-4; abundance: .; CDR3aa: ASSGEGGQPQH
j_gene: TRBJ1-5; v_gene: TRBV19; abundance: .; CDR3aa: ASTLRDTSNQPQH
j_gene: TRBJ2-7; v_gene: TRBV29-1; abundance: .; CDR3aa: SGGGQHEQY
j_gene: TRBJ2-7; v_gene: TRBV6-5; abundance: .; CDR3aa: ASSRRGGHEQY
j_gene: TRBJ2-1; v_gene: TRBV7-6; abundance: .; CDR3aa: ASSYAGGRYNEQF
j_gene: TRBJ2-1; v_gene: TRBV11-2; abundance: .; CDR3aa: ASRTGRPGLAGMGEQF
j_gene: TRBJ1-1; v_gene: TRBV5-5; abundance: .; CDR3aa: ASSLSSQAISYAF
j_gene: TRBJ1-4; v_gene: TRBV30; abundance: .; CDR3aa: AWSPAGVNEKLF
j_gene: TRBJ2-3; v_gene: TRBV5-8; abundance: .; CDR3aa: ASSSTSGIDTQY
j_gene: TRBJ1-1; v_gene: TRBV2; abundance: .; CDR3aa: ASSTQGSTEAF
j_gene: TRBJ2-3; v_gene: TRBV4-2; abundance: .; CDR3aa: ASSQGTPSTDTQY
j_gene: TRBJ2-3; v_gene: TRBV2; abundance: once; CDR3aa: ASTGRLAGGPGAQGSTDTQY
j_gene: TRBJ2-5; v_gene: TRBV5-3; abundance: .; CDR3aa: ARTQTGQGNQFAKTQY
j_gene: TRBJ2-1; v_gene: TRBV4-2; abundance: .; CDR3aa: ASSQVGQGANEQF
j_gene: TRBJ2-1; v_gene: TRBV27; abundance: once; CDR3aa: ASSLIGTDNEQF
j_gene: TRBJ2-3; v_gene: TRBV23-1; abundance: .; CDR3aa: ASSQPIFRRRGDTQY
j_gene: TRBJ1-2; v_gene: TRBV28; abundance: once; CDR3aa: ATEQGARGYT
j_gene: TRBJ1-1; v_gene: TRBV7-2; abundance: .; CDR3aa: ASSEAGAGNTEAF
j_gene: TRBJ2-7; v_gene: TRBV13; abundance: .; CDR3aa: ASKYRGPNEQY
j_gene: TRBJ1-2; v_gene: TRBV7-3; abundance: .; CDR3aa: ASSTGSGGGGYT
j_gene: TRBJ2-3; v_gene: TRBV6-5; abundance: .; CDR3aa: ASSYLGADTDTQY
j_gene: TRBJ2-1; v_gene: TRBV27; abundance: .; CDR3aa: ASSLSPLGGGYNEQF
j_gene: TRBJ2-1; v_gene: TRBV6-2/TRBV6-3; abundance: .; CDR3aa: ASSSDRGARGEQF
j_gene: TRBJ2-3; v_gene: TRBV10-3; abundance: .; CDR3aa: ATKSDRGADTQY
j_gene: TRBJ1-4; v_gene: TRBV2; abundance: .; CDR3aa: ASSTDRGSSTNEKLF
j_gene: TRBJ2-7; v_gene: TRBV6-2/TRBV6-3; abundance: .; CDR3aa: ASSYNMGSYYEQY
j_gene: TRBJ2-1; v_gene: TRBV28; abundance: .; CDR3aa: ASNPRGTSGRGSYNEQF
j_gene: TRBJ1-1; v_gene: TRBV12-3/TRBV12-4; abundance: few; CDR3aa: ASSLTGRTEAF
j_gene: TRBJ1-2; v_gene: TRBV11-2; abundance: .; CDR3aa: ASRETGFSGYT
j_gene: TRBJ2-2; v_gene: TRBV28; abundance: .; CDR3aa: ASSADRGRPGELF
j_gene: TRBJ1-1; v_gene: TRBV5-1; abundance: .; CDR3aa: ASRPSDITEAF